These T cell receptor beta chains were read from a single sample in a study of control samples from healthy donors and cancer patients. TCRdb's copy holds only in-frame clones and misses some; the assay was immunoSEQ multiplex PCR. The data show approximately 70,000 clones, around four fifths seen once. The specimen was blood. The receptors come from a man between 45 and 60 years old in good health. Each CDR3 is given with its conserved first and last residue. D genes are given only for firm matches. Not all rows give a size; the values are once, few, many and, for expanded clones, a class.

abundance	v_gene	j_gene	d_gene	CDR3nt	CDR3aa
NA	TRBV6-6	TRBJ2-7	NA	TGTGCCAGCAGTTACTCACAGGGCCTTCGGGAGCAGTACTTC	CASSYSQGLREQYF
NA	TRBV6-6	TRBJ1-1	NA	TGTGCCACATGGGCGAACACTGAAGCTTTCTTT	CATWANTEAFF
few	TRBV7-9	TRBJ2-1	NA	TGTGCCAGCAGCTTAGGAGACAGCTCCTACAATGAGCAGTTCTTC	CASSLGDSSYNEQFF
NA	TRBV10-1	TRBJ1-4	NA	TGCGCCAGCAGTGAGTCACGGGGCGCGGTCGATGAAAAACTGTTTTTT	CASSESRGAVDEKLFF
NA	TRBV30	TRBJ2-1	TRBD2	TGTGCCTGGAGTAACCTAGCGGGAGGGCCAGTAAACAATGAGCAGTTCTTC	CAWSNLAGGPVNNEQFF
NA	TRBV7-2	TRBJ2-7	NA	TGTGCCAGCAGCCTAGGGGGACTTATGGAGCAGTACTTC	CASSLGGLMEQYF
few	TRBV7-9	TRBJ1-2	TRBD1	TGTGCCAGCAGCTCCTGGGACAGGCCTAACTATGGCTACACCTTC	CASSSWDRPNYGYTF
once	TRBV6-6	TRBJ2-5	NA	TGTGCCAGCTCTAGTCGTCTCATTGGGGAGACCCAGTACTTC	CASSSRLIGETQYF
NA	TRBV19	TRBJ2-1	TRBD2	TGTGCCAGTAGTGATCGGACTAGCCTTCAGCAGTTCTTC	CASSDRTSLQQFF
NA	TRBV3-1/TRBV3-2	TRBJ2-7	NA	TGTGCCAGCAGCCTAACATCCTTTTCGGCGTACGAGCAGTACTTC	CASSLTSFSAYEQYF